Below, 19 T cell receptor beta chains from the same sample are listed, as sequenced in a study of cytomegalovirus exposure and HLA in healthy donors. Primers for the PCR totalled 60 Vbeta and 13 Jbeta. Generated by immunoSEQ multiplex PCR, the TCRdb table keeps only in-frame clones and is missing some. The sample lists over 150,000 clones, approximately 90% occurring once. The source material was PBMCs. Source of these receptors: a woman aged 25-40 years in good health and CMV-seronegative.

V usage is TRBV5-1 and J usage is TRBJ1-4, with D maybe TRBD1 (6 bases). V was shortened by 5 bases and J by 2 bases, with 10 bases between the two germline ends. Germline CDR1 SGHRS, CDR2 YFSETQ. This CDR3 is 14 amino acids long. The DNA of the CDR3 is TGCGCCAGCAGACTTCAGGGGACTAATGAAAAACTGTTTTTT. Its protein product is CASRLQGTNEKLFF.

J is TRBJ2-2 and V is TRBV30; D possibly corresponds to TRBD2 (5 bases). From germline, CDR1 is GTSNPN and CDR2 SVGIG (reference sequence). The CDR3 extends over 14 amino acids. The V gene lost 0 bases and the J gene lost 1 base, with 6 bases spanning the gap. The CDR3 loop reads CAWSVLGNTGELFF. For the CDR3, the DNA is TGTGCCTGGAGTGTACTAGGGAACACCGGGGAGCTGTTTTTT.

This clone has just a few counts. The chain links TRBV5-1 to TRBJ1-1; 8 positions match TRBD1. V gave up 4 bases and J gave up 2 bases; unmatched junction bases: 13. The CDR3 covers 17 residues. Germline CDR1 and CDR2: SGHRS and YFSETQ. In nucleotides, the CDR3 is TGCGCCAGCAGCGACGGACAGGGTCGTGGGGGAAACACTGAAGCTTTCTTT. Protein: CASSDGQGRGGNTEAFF.

The chain links TRBV6-5 to TRBJ2-2; weak D call: TRBD1 (5 bases). CDR1 and CDR2 (germline): MNHEY, SVGAGI. The V end was cut by 6 bases, the J end by 7 bases, with 15 bases between. This CDR3 region has 14 residues. The CDR3 spells CASSQAAGLGELFF. CDR3 nucleotide sequence: TGTGCCAGCAGCCAGGCAGCAGGGCTCGGGGAGCTGTTTTTT.

The J gene is TRBJ2-1, the V gene TRBV4-3; the match to TRBD2 covers 10 bases. The CDR3 has 16 amino acids. With 0 bases clipped from V and 9 bases from J, the junction kept 8 bases outside the gene matches. In germline, CDR1 is LGHNA, CDR2 YSLEER. The CDR3 sequence is CASSQESAGGRGEQFF. The CDR3 DNA reads TGCGCCAGCAGCCAAGAATCAGCGGGGGGGCGCGGTGAGCAGTTCTTC.

The J gene is TRBJ2-3, the V gene TRBV9, with D possibly TRBD2 on 5 matching bases. This CDR3 is built from 14 residues. CDR1 is SGDLS and CDR2 is YYNGEE in the germline V gene. Trimming took 5 bases from V and 2 from J, leaving 12 bases between them. CDR3 region: CASSTRGYTDTQYF. DNA of the CDR3: TGTGCCAGCAGTACCCGGGGATACACAGATACGCAGTATTTT.

The chain carries TRBV6-1 and TRBJ2-7; a possible D gene is TRBD1 (6 bases). CDR1 and CDR2 from the germline V gene are MNHNS and SASEGT. The CDR3 runs 13 residues. V lost 6 bases and J lost 2, with 11 bases in between. The CDR3 spells CASRGKGAYEQYF. CDR3 coding DNA: TGTGCCAGCAGGGGTAAGGGGGCCTACGAGCAGTACTTC.

This sequence joins TRBV10-3 and TRBJ2-3; 8 bases line up with TRBD2. Germline CDR1 and CDR2: ENHRY and SYGVKD. J gave up 3 bases and V 2 bases, and 4 bases lay outside the gene matches. CDR3 size: 15 residues. The CDR3 region is CAISEGAGGTDTQYF. The DNA of the CDR3 is TGTGCCATCAGTGAGGGGGCGGGAGGAACAGATACGCAGTATTTT.

The chain is built from TRBV18 and TRBJ1-2, with a tentative D call TRBD1 (5 bases). V was trimmed by 2 bases and J by 4 bases, leaving 17 bases between them. The germline V gene has CDR1 KGHSH and CDR2 LQKENI. The CDR3 runs to 16 residues. Here the CDR3 reads CASSPAGPVNGYGYTF. The CDR3 nucleotides read TGTGCCAGCTCACCAGCAGGGCCAGTGAATGGCTATGGCTACACCTTC.

This clone was counted once. V gene TRBV19 combines with J gene TRBJ1-2, with D uncertain. The length of the CDR3 is 15 residues. V lost 7 bases to trimming and J lost 4 bases, with 19 bases between them. Germline values: CDR1 LNHDA, CDR2 SQIVND (reference sequence). CDR3 in DNA: TGTGCCAGTATGCAAAGGACGGCACTAGGCTATGGCTACACCTTC. Encoded protein: CASMQRTALGYGYTF.

The chain combines TRBV5-1 with TRBJ2-7, with TRBD2 matching 8 bases. V was pared by 0 bases and J by 2 bases, with 4 bases of the junction left unmatched. The CDR3 spans 15 residues. The germline gives CDR1 SGHRS, CDR2 YFSETQ. CDR3 DNA sequence: TGCGCCAGCAGCTTGGTTAGCGGGGCGACCTACGAGCAGTACTTC. Translated: CASSLVSGATYEQYF. Supplemented by reference TRBV5-1 and TRBJ2-7, the full variable domain reads KAGVTQTPRYLIKTRGQQVTLSCSPISGHRSVSWYQQTPGQGLQFLFEYFSETQRNKGNFPGRFSGRQFSNSRSEMNVSTLELGDSALYLCASSLVSGATYEQYFGPGTRLTVT.

The CDR3, as DNA: TGTGCCAGCAGCTTAACCGGGGGGCGAGAGCAGTACTTC. Amino acids: CASSLTGGREQYF. The chain employs TRBV7-3 and TRBJ2-7; a weak D match, TRBD2 (7 bases). V lost 0 bases and J 7 bases, leaving 10 bases between the germline ends. CDR3 length: 13 amino acids. CDR1 is SGHTA and CDR2 is FQGTGA in the germline V gene.

The chain carries TRBV5-4 and TRBJ2-1; 10 bases are a match to TRBD2. J was trimmed by 8 bases and V by 4 bases; bases with no gene match: 9. Germline V gives CDR1 SGHNT, CDR2 YYREEE (reference sequence). This CDR3 contains 15 residues. As DNA, the CDR3 is TGTGCCAGCAGCCCGTATAGCGGGGGGAGGGATGAGCAGTTCTTC. This gives the protein CASSPYSGGRDEQFF.

This clone showed up just a few times. The CDR3 region has the DNA TGTGCCAGCAGTTTTGCGGGATCTGGCACTGAAGCTTTCTTT. This codes for CASSFAGSGTEAFF. This sequence joins TRBV28 and TRBJ1-1, with D uncertain. CDR1 MDHEN and CDR2 SYDVKM come from the germline V gene. V dropped 3 bases and J dropped 4 bases, with 12 bases sitting between them. This CDR3 is 14 amino acids long.

This clone was counted only a few times. This sequence joins TRBV5-5 and TRBJ1-5; tentative D call: TRBD1 (6 bases). Germline CDR1 reads SGHKS; CDR2 reads YYEKEE (reference sequence). The CDR3 consists of 14 residues. With 0 bases removed from V and 7 bases from J, the gap between germline ends came to 11 bases. DNA for the CDR3: TGTGCCAGCAGCTTGGTAGGGGGTCCCCAGCCCCAGCATTTT. This gives the protein CASSLVGGPQPQHF. Complete variable domain (other parts from reference TRBV5-5 and TRBJ1-5): DAGVTQSPTHLIKTRGQQVTLRCSPISGHKSVSWYQQVLGQGPQFIFQYYEKEERGRGNFPDRFSARQFPNYSSELNVNALLLGDSALYLCASSLVGGPQPQHFGDGTRLSIL.

This clone was observed a single time. This chain connects TRBV5-1 to TRBJ1-4, with 11 bases that match TRBD1. The CDR3 runs to 17 residues. After removal of 0 bases from V and 0 bases from J, the junction contained 1 base not matched to a gene. CDR1 SGHRS and CDR2 YFSETQ come from the germline V gene. CDR3 nucleotide sequence: TGCGCCAGCAGCTTGGGGACAGGGGGCTCAACTAATGAAAAACTGTTTTTT. Its protein is CASSLGTGGSTNEKLFF.

The genes are TRBV19 and TRBJ1-1; tentatively, D is TRBD1 (6 bases). Germline CDR1 is LNHDA and CDR2 is SQIVND (reference sequence). The CDR3 spans 15 residues. V lost 4 bases, J lost 11 bases, and 23 bases lay in between. The CDR3, as DNA: TGTGCCAGTAGTACCACTTCGACAGGCCTAAACGGGGCTTTCTTT. Translated, it gives CASSTTSTGLNGAFF.

This chain joins TRBV18 and TRBJ1-3; D is unresolved. Trimming took 1 base from V and 0 from J, leaving 4 bases between them. CDR3 length: 14 residues. The germline gives CDR1 KGHSH, CDR2 LQKENI. The CDR3 here is CASSPLLSGNTIYF. Written as DNA, the CDR3 is TGTGCCAGCTCACCACTCCTCTCTGGAAACACCATATATTTT.

The chain carries TRBV7-4 and TRBJ2-7; D not resolved. Trimming removed 2 bases from V and 0 bases from J, with 5 bases in between. Germline-derived CDR1 and CDR2 are SGHVT and SQSDAQ. The CDR3 loop spans 13 amino acids. CDR3 in DNA: TGTGCCAGCAGCTTAAAGCTCTCCTACGAGCAGTACTTC. This gives the protein CASSLKLSYEQYF.